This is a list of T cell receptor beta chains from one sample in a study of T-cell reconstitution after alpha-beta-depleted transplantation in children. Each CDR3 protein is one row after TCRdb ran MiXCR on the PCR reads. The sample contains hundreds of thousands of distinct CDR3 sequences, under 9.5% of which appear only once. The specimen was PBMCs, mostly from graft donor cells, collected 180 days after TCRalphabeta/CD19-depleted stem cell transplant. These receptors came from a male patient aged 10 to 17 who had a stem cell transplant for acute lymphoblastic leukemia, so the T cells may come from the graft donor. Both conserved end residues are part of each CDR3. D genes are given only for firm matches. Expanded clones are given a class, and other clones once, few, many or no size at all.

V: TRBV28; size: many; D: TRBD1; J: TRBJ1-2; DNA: TGTGCCAGCAGTTTTCCGGGACAGGGGATAGGTGGCTACACCTTC; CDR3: CASSFPGQGIGGYTF
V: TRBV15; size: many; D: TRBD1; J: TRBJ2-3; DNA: TGTGCCACCAGCATGGGACAGGGGGCATTGTACACAGATACGCAGTATTTT; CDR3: CATSMGQGALYTDTQYF
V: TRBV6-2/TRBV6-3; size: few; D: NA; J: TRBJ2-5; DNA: TGTGCCAGCGTGGGCCCAGAGGGGGGGCGACCCCAAGAGACCCAGTACTTC; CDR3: CASVGPEGGRPQETQYF
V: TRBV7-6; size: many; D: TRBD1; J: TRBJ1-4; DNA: TGTGCCAGCAGCTTGCCCCACAGGGGGCTAAAGGAAAAACTGTTTTTT; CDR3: CASSLPHRGLKEKLFF
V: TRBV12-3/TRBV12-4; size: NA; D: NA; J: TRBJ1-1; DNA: TGTGTCAGCAGTTTGTACAAATCGAACACTGAAGCTTTCTTT; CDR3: CVSSLYKSNTEAFF
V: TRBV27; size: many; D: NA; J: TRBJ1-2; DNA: TGTGCCAGCAGTCTCGCTAGGGGGGAAACCTATGGCTACACCTTC; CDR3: CASSLARGETYGYTF
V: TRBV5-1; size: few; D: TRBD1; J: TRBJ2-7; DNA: TGCGCCAGCAGCTTGGCCCCGGGACAGGTAAGGACCTACGAGCAGTACTTC; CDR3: CASSLAPGQVRTYEQYF
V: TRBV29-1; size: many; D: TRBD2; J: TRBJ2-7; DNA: TGCAGCGTTGAAGATATAAGCGGGAGAGACTACGAGCAGTACTTC; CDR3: CSVEDISGRDYEQYF
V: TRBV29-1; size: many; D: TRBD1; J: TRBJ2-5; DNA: TGCAGCGTTGAGCGCAGGGGGCAAGAGACCCAGTACTTC; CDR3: CSVERRGQETQYF
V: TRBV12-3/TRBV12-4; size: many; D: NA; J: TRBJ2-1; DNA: TGTGCCAGCAGTACCCGTCAGCGCTCAACGCGGGATGAGCAGTTCTTC; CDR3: CASSTRQRSTRDEQFF
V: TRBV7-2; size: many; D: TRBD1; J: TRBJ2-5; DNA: TGTGCCAGCAGCGTCGACAGGGTCCAAGAGACCCAGTACTTC; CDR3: CASSVDRVQETQYF
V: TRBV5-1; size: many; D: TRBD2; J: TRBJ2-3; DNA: TGCGCCAGCAGCTACCCCGGGACTAGCGGTGATCGCACAGATACGCAGTATTTT; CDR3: CASSYPGTSGDRTDTQYF
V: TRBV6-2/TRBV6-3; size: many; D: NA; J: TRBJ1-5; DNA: TGTGCCAGCAGTTACCGCCCCCTCAATGGCAATCAGCCCCAGCATTTT; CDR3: CASSYRPLNGNQPQHF
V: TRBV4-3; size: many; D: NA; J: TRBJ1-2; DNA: TGCGCCAGCAGCCAAGATAGGCAGGGGATTTGGGGCTACACCTTC; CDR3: CASSQDRQGIWGYTF
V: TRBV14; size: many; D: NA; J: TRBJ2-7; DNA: TGTGCCAGCAGTGGGGGGGCGGACGAGCAGTACTTC; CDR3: CASSGGADEQYF
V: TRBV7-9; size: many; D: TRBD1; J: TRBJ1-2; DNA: TGTGCCAGCAGCCCCGACAGGGTTGGAGGCTACACCTTC; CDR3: CASSPDRVGGYTF
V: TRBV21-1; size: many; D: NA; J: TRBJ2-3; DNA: TGTGCCAGCAGCAAAAAGGGGTGTCGTAGCACAGATACGCAGTATTTT; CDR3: CASSKKGCRSTDTQYF
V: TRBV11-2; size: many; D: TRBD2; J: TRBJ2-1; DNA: TGTGCCAGCAGCTTAGTTGGGACTAGTATTAGTTTCTTC; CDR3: CASSLVGTSISFF
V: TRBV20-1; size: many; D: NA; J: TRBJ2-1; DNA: TGCAGTGCTAGCGGGAGAGGACCCAATGAGCAGTTCTTC; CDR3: CSASGRGPNEQFF
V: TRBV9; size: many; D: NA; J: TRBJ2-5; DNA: TGTGCCAGCAGCGTAGTGGGCAGGGGCGAAGAGACCCAGTACTTC; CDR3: CASSVVGRGEETQYF
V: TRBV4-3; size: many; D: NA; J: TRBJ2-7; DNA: TGCGCCAGCAGCCCGCGGAGGGTGGGAACTTACGAGCAGTACTTC; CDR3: CASSPRRVGTYEQYF
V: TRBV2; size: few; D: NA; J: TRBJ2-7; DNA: TGTGCCAGCAGTGCCGGACAGACCTACGAGCAGTACTTC; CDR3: CASSAGQTYEQYF
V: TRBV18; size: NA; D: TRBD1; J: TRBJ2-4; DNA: TGTGCCAGCTCACCTGGACAGGGGGCAACGAAAAACATTCAGTACTTC; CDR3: CASSPGQGATKNIQYF
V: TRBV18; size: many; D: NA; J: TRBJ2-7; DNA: TGTGCCAGCTCGCGTACAGAGGAGCAGTACTTC; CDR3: CASSRTEEQYF
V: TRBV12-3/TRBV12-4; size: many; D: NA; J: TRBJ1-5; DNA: TGTGCCAGCAGTTTAAGGCCAGGGGGCAATCAGCCCCAGCATTTT; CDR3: CASSLRPGGNQPQHF
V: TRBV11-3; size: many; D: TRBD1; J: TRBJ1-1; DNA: TGTGCCAGCAGCTTGGGAGGTCTACAGGGGAGGAGGATCGCTGAAGCTTTCTTT; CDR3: CASSLGGLQGRRIAEAFF
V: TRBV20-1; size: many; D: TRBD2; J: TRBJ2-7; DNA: TGCAGTGCTAGCAAGAAATCCGGGACTAGCATCATTGGCGAGCAGTACTTC; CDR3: CSASKKSGTSIIGEQYF
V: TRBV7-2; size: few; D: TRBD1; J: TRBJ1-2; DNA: TGTGCCAGCACTCCCCAGGGGGTCTATGGCTACACCTTC; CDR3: CASTPQGVYGYTF
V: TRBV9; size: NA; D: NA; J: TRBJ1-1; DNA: TGTGCCAGCAGCCCCCGGGTTATCGGGAACACTGAAGCTTTCTTT; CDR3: CASSPRVIGNTEAFF
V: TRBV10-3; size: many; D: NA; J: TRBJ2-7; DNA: TGTGCCATCAACTCGGGGGACTACGAGCAGTACTTC; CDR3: CAINSGDYEQYF
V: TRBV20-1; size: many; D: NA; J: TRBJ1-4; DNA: TGCAGTGCTAGTGATCCGGGCGGTGCTAATGAAAAACTGTTTTTT; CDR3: CSASDPGGANEKLFF
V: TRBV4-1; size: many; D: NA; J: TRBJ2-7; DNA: TGCGCCAGCAGTTACCACGTCGACCGGGGAACTAGCTCCTACGAGCAGTACTTC; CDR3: CASSYHVDRGTSSYEQYF
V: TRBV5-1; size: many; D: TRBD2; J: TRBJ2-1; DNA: TGCGCCAGCAGCTTGGAACTAGCGGCCTACAATGAGCAGTTCTTC; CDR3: CASSLELAAYNEQFF
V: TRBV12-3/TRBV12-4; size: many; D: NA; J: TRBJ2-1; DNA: TGTGCCAGCAGTTTTAGTATTGGGTTTATGTCCTACAATGAGCAGTTCTTC; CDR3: CASSFSIGFMSYNEQFF
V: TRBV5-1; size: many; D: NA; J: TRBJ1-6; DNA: TGCGCCAGCAGCTTGGGACATCCACAGAGCTCCTATAATTCACCCCTCCACTTT; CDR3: CASSLGHPQSSYNSPLHF